Shown below are 3 T cell receptor beta chains from a single sample sequenced in a study of T-cell reconstitution after alpha-beta-depleted transplantation in children. As it was prepared, the TCRbeta library received unique molecular identifiers. TCRdb reprocessed the PCR reads via MiXCR and lists one record per CDR3 protein. The sample carries 500,000 or so distinct CDR3 sequences, roughly 11% recorded once. The starting material was PBMCs, mostly from graft donor cells, obtained 180 days after TCRalphabeta/CD19-depleted stem cell transplant. These receptors all stem from a female patient aged 2 to 10 who had a stem cell transplant for aplastic anemia, so the T cells may come from the graft donor.

This clonotype was detected a few times. V gene TRBV20-1 combines with J gene TRBJ2-7; the match to TRBD2 covers 10 bases. CDR3 length equals 16 residues. The V segment lost 6 bases and the J segment 0 bases; nucleotides outside the gene matches: 11. Germline CDR1 DFQATT, CDR2 SNEGSKA (reference sequence). This CDR3 is CSAPPSGSLFSYEQYF. The CDR3 DNA follows: TGCAGTGCACCCCCTAGCGGGAGCCTATTCTCCTACGAGCAGTACTTC.

The table lists this clonotype with a few counts. The genes are TRBV14 and TRBJ2-1; D is possibly TRBD1 (5 bases). Deletions cut 0 bases from V and 8 bases from J, with 11 bases between. Germline CDR1 is SGHDN and CDR2 is FVKESK. The CDR3 runs 14 residues. CDR3 residues: CASSQDRQGYEQFF. The DNA of the CDR3 is TGTGCCAGCAGCCAAGATCGCCAGGGCTATGAGCAGTTCTTC.

The sample holds a few counts of this clonotype. This chain connects TRBV11-3 to TRBJ1-1; D ambiguous. Trimming removed 2 bases at V and 5 bases at J, with 12 bases between. Germline V gene lookup returns CDR1 SGHNT and CDR2 YENEEA. The CDR3 has 14 residues. As DNA, the CDR3 is TGTGCCAGCAGCTTAAAGATCAAGAGGACTGAAGCTTTCTTT. Its translation: CASSLKIKRTEAFF.